This T cell receptor beta chain was sequenced for a study of post-analysis software for immune sequencing data. Unique molecular identifiers featured in each of the TCR beta cDNA libraries. Each CDR3 protein is one row after TCRdb ran MiXCR on the PCR reads. Of 750,000 to 900,000 distinct CDR3 sequences listed, about 43% are singletons. General study points: Elevated frequency relative to controls characterized four to six TRBV segments in patients, TRBV5-6, TRBV5-1 and TRBV20-1 among them. Diversity measured as normalized Chao1 was significantly lower in multiple sclerosis patients than in controls.

This clonotype was seen only a few times. Its antigen is still unknown. V lost 1 base and J lost 4, with 11 bases in between. This CDR3 contains 14 residues. CDR1 and CDR2 from the germline V gene are LGHDT and YNNKEL (reference sequence). The V and J genes are TRBV3-1 and TRBJ2-7; D call uncertain. The sample was blood. The source is a girl between 10 and 17 years old with multiple sclerosis. The CDR3 spells CASSQGLGVYEQYF. DNA of the CDR3: TGTGCCAGCAGCCAAGGTCTAGGCGTGTACGAGCAGTACTTC.